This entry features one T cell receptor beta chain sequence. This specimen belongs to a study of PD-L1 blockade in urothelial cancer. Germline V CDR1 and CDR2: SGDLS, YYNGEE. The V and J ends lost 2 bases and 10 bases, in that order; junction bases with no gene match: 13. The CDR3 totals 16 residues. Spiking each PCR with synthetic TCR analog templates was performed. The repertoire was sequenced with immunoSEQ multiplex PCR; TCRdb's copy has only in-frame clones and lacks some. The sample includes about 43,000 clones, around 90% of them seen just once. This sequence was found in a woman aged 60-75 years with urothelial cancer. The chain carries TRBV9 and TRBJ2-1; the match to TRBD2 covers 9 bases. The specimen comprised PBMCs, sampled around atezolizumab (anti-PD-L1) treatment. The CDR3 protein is CASSVELAGRVGEQFF. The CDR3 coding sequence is TGTGCCAGCAGCGTGGAGCTAGCGGGGAGAGTGGGGGAGCAGTTCTTC.